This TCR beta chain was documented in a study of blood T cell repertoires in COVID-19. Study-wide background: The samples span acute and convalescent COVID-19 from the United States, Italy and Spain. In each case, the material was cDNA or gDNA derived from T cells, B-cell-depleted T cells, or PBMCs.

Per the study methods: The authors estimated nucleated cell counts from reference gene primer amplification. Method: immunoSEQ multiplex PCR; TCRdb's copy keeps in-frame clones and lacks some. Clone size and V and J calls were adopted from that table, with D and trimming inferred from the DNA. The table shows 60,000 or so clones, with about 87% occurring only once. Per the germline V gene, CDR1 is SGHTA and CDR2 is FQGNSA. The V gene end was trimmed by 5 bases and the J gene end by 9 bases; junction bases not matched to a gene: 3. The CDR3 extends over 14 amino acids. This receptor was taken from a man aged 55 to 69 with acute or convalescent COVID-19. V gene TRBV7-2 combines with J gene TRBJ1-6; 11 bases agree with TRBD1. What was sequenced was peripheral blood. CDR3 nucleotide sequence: TGTGCCAGCAGCCAAGGGACAGGGGGTTCACCCCTCCACTTT. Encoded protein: CASSQGTGGSPLHF.